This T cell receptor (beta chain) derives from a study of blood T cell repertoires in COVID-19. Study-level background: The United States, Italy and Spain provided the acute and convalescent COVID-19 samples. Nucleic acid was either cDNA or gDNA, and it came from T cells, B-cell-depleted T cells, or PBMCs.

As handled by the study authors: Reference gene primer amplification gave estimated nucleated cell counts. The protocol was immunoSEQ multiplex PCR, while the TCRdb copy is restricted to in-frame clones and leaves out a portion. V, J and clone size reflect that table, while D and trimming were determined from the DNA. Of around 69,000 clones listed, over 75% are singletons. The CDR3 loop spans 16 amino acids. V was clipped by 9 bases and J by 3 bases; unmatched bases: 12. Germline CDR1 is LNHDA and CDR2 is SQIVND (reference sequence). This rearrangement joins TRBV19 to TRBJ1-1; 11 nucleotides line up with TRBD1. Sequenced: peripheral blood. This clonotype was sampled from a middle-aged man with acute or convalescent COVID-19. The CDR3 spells CASSGTGGYLDTEAFF. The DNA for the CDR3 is TGTGCCAGCTCCGGGACAGGGGGGTATTTGGACACTGAAGCTTTCTTT.